This T cell receptor (beta chain) was found in a study of blood T cell repertoires in COVID-19. The wider study: Acute-phase and convalescent COVID-19 samples originated in the United States, Italy and Spain. From T cells, B-cell-depleted T cells, or PBMCs came the material, which was cDNA or gDNA.

Germline V gene data show CDR1 as KGHSH and CDR2 as LQKENI. The ends lost 2 bases at V and 3 bases at J; junction bases unmatched: 11. CDR3 size: 18 residues. In its sample, this clone was seen once. Source study methods: Nucleated cell counts were estimated from reference gene primer amplification. TCRdb's table, derived via immunoSEQ multiplex PCR, lists solely in-frame clones and lacks some. D and trimming were read from the DNA, whereas the V and J calls and clone size are those reported in that table. The sample yields some 59,000 clones, 90% seen once. The chain employs TRBV18 and TRBJ1-5, with 9 bases aligning to TRBD1. The sequenced sample consisted of peripheral blood. The TCR comes from a man aged 45 to 65 with acute or convalescent COVID-19. The chain's CDR3 is CASSPSSGTGRVNQPQHF. The CDR3 nucleotides are TGTGCCAGCTCACCATCCTCCGGGACAGGGAGAGTCAATCAGCCCCAGCATTTT.